The clone carrying this T cell receptor (beta chain) was counted only a few times. This sample is drawn from a study of technical replicates of blood from a few donors. V lost 2 bases, J lost 5 bases, and 7 bases lay in between. The length of the CDR3 is 13 residues. Germline CDR1 and CDR2: KGHSH and LQKENI. TCRdb's copy holds only in-frame clones and misses some; the assay was immunoSEQ multiplex PCR. Among more than 65,000 clones listed, over 85% were seen once. The receptor was derived from a human donor in good health. The gene calls are TRBV18 and TRBJ1-5; D may be TRBD1 (5 bases). The sequencing sample was made of T cells isolated from PBMCs. The CDR3 loop reads CASSPEGDQPQHF. In DNA form, the CDR3 reads TGTGCCAGCTCACCAGAAGGGGATCAGCCCCAGCATTTT.